This T cell receptor (beta chain) is from a study of T-cell reconstitution after alpha-beta-depleted transplantation in children. As it was prepared, the TCRbeta library received unique molecular identifiers. TCRdb re-analysed the PCR reads in MiXCR, keeping a single row per CDR3 protein. The sample includes almost 500,000 distinct CDR3 sequences, approximately 12% of them seen just once. CDR1 and CDR2 from the germline V gene are KGHDR and SFDVKD. The CDR3 contains 16 residues. The V end lost 3 bases, the J end lost 1 base, and 14 bases lay between the germline ends. The sample here was PBMCs from the stem cell graft donor, taken from the stem cell graft. The clonotype comes from a human donor who donated a stem cell graft to a child with combined immunodeficiency. The chain couples TRBV24-1 to TRBJ2-5; D could derive from TRBD1 or TRBD2 (5 bases each). CDR3 sequence (DNA): TGTGCCACCAGTGATGTACCTACTAGGGGCCAAGAGACCCAGTACTTC. Translation gives CATSDVPTRGQETQYF.